One sample yielded the 5 T cell receptor beta chains listed below, sequenced in a study of blood T cell repertoires in COVID-19. Profiled with immunoSEQ multiplex PCR; TCRdb holds only in-frame clones, not every one. Among approximately 210,000 clones, under 90% were seen once, and the ten largest hold 20%. Sequences were obtained from peripheral blood. Receptors were obtained from a man between 25 and 39 years old with active or convalescent COVID-19.

The CDR3 DNA reads as TGTGCCAGCAGTTACAGAAGCGGATTCTACGAGCAGTACTTC. Protein sequence: CASSYRSGFYEQYF. This chain joins TRBV6-5 and TRBJ2-7; D possibly corresponds to TRBD2 (5 bases). Germline lookup yields CDR1 MNHEY and CDR2 SVGAGI. V shed 2 bases and J shed 3 bases, with 11 bases lying between them. This CDR3 has 14 residues.

The chain has TRBV4-2 and TRBJ1-6, with D unresolved. Trimming took off 0 bases at V and 7 bases at J, with 7 bases between the two ends. The CDR3 has 14 amino acids. Germline loops: CDR1 LGHNA, CDR2 YNFKEQ. The CDR3 is CASSQDSGNSPLHF. CDR3 sequence (DNA): TGTGCCAGCAGCCAAGATAGCGGCAATTCACCCCTCCACTTT.

J is TRBJ2-3 and V is TRBV2, with 8 bases aligning to TRBD2. Trimming at V came to 10 bases and at J to 3 bases, leaving 6 bases not matched to a gene. The germline V gene has CDR1 SNHLY and CDR2 FYNNEI. The CDR3 runs to 13 residues. The CDR3 sequence is CANGGAVTDTQYF. CDR3 DNA sequence: TGTGCCAACGGGGGGGCCGTTACAGATACGCAGTATTTT.

This chain connects TRBV2 to TRBJ1-1; tentative D call: TRBD1 (5 bases). In germline, CDR1 is SNHLY, CDR2 FYNNEI. V lost 6 bases and J 6 bases, leaving 11 bases between the germline ends. The CDR3 covers 12 residues. The CDR3 reads CASRGDFAEAFF. Written as DNA, the CDR3 is TGTGCCAGCAGAGGGGATTTCGCTGAAGCTTTCTTT.

The V call is TRBV27, the J call TRBJ2-3; 9 positions match TRBD2. The CDR3 is 17 residues long. The V and J ends lost 5 bases and 0 bases, in that order; junction bases with no gene match: 9. Germline V gives CDR1 MNHEY, CDR2 SMNVEV (reference sequence). The DNA for the CDR3 is TGTGCCAGCAGTGCCCAACGACTAGCGGCGAGCACAGATACGCAGTATTTT. It codes for CASSAQRLAASTDTQYF.